One sample yielded the 20 T cell receptor beta chains listed below, sequenced in a study of response to subunit inactivated influenza vaccine. TCRdb re-derived calls from the RT-PCR reads in MiXCR, one entry per CDR3 protein. The sample records about 800,000 distinct CDR3 sequences, about 20% being singletons. Sequencing was performed on PBMCs from blood, taken about 5 days after vaccination. Receptor source: a man over 45 who received an inactivated influenza vaccine.

This clonotype was seen more than once but under ten times. The gene calls are TRBV7-9 and TRBJ2-6; 7 bases agree with TRBD1. With 1 base clipped from V and 3 bases from J, the junction kept 3 bases outside the gene matches. Germline assignment: CDR1 SEHNR and CDR2 FQNEAQ (reference sequence). The CDR3 loop spans 16 amino acids. CDR3 sequence: CASSLGQGFGANVLTF. The CDR3 DNA sequence: TGTGCCAGCAGCTTAGGACAGGGCTTTGGGGCCAACGTCCTGACTTTC.

V is TRBV4-3 and J is TRBJ2-1, with D unresolved. CDR1 LGHNA and CDR2 YSLEER come from the germline V gene. The CDR3 is 13 amino acids. Trimming left V 3 bases short and J 6 bases short, with 9 bases between. CDR3 coding DNA: TGCGCCAGCAGCCACCCCCCGAGCAATGAGCAGTTCTTC. Its translation: CASSHPPSNEQFF.

This clonotype was seen ten or more times. The chain employs TRBV12-3 or TRBV12-4 and TRBJ2-3; 8 positions match TRBD1. This CDR3 comprises 13 residues. The V gene end was trimmed by 7 bases and the J gene end by 5 bases; junction bases not matched to a gene: 5. In DNA, the CDR3 is TGTGCCAGCACCCAGGGGGCTCAAGATACGCAGTATTTT. It codes for CASTQGAQDTQYF.

This clonotype was recorded a few times. The rearrangement uses TRBV29-1 and TRBJ2-7, with 7 bases matching TRBD1. V was pared by 3 bases and J by 2 bases, with 10 bases of the junction left unmatched. CDR1 SQVTM and CDR2 ANQGSEA come from the germline V gene. The length of the CDR3 is 15 residues. CDR3 sequence reads: CSVEETGIGAYEQYF. CDR3 coding DNA: TGCAGCGTTGAGGAGACAGGGATTGGGGCCTACGAGCAGTACTTC.

This clonotype was seen more than once but under ten times. This chain uses TRBV7-9 with TRBJ2-4; D call uncertain. Trimming pared 1 base from V and 5 bases from J, leaving 6 bases between. Germline values: CDR1 SEHNR, CDR2 FQNEAQ (reference sequence). The CDR3 has 13 residues. The CDR3 loop reads CASSLDSQNIQYF. DNA of the CDR3: TGTGCCAGCAGCTTAGACAGCCAAAACATTCAGTACTTC.

This clonotype was seen ten or more times. The rearrangement links TRBV5-1 to TRBJ1-3; no clear D. Trimming left V 1 base short and J 4 bases short, with 12 bases between. This CDR3 spans 15 amino acids. Germline V gene lookup returns CDR1 SGHRS and CDR2 YFSETQ. The CDR3 nucleotides are TGCGCCAGCAGCTTGTCGGCCAATCTCGGAAACACCATATATTTT. Protein: CASSLSANLGNTIYF.

The V call is TRBV24-1, the J call TRBJ1-4; the match to TRBD1 covers 10 bases. The CDR3 consists of 16 residues. Looked up from germline, CDR1 is KGHDR and CDR2 is SFDVKD. Trimming removed 4 bases from V and 4 bases from J; junction bases left unmatched: 5. CDR3 sequence: CATSDGGTGVNEKLFF. CDR3 coding DNA: TGTGCCACCAGTGACGGAGGGACAGGGGTTAATGAAAAACTGTTTTTT.

This chain links TRBV7-6 with TRBJ2-7, with D perhaps given as TRBD1 or TRBD2 (7 bases each). CDR1 SGHVS and CDR2 FNYEAQ come from the germline V gene. The length of the CDR3 is 15 residues. V was shortened by 5 bases and J by 6 bases, with 20 bases between the two germline ends. The CDR3 sequence: CASSHRGPGEGEQYF. DNA for the CDR3: TGTGCCAGCAGCCATAGGGGGCCTGGGGAGGGCGAGCAGTACTTC.

This clonotype was recorded a few times. The V and J genes are TRBV7-9 and TRBJ1-4; 7 positions match TRBD1. The V gene's germline CDR1 is SEHNR and CDR2 FQNEAQ (reference sequence). Trimming took 3 bases from V and 17 from J; bases not matched to a gene: 9. The CDR3 is 12 amino acids. The CDR3 spells CASSFTGEPCFF. In DNA, the CDR3 is TGTGCCAGCAGCTTTACAGGGGAACCTTGTTTTTTT.

Here the CDR3 reads CASSVDGDMNTEAFF. CDR3 sequence (DNA): TGTGCCAGCAGCGTAGATGGGGACATGAACACTGAAGCTTTCTTT. The J gene is TRBJ1-1, the V gene TRBV9; the D gene is possibly TRBD1 (6 bases). Germline lookup yields CDR1 SGDLS and CDR2 YYNGEE. This CDR3 spans 15 amino acids. The V gene lost 0 bases and the J gene lost 0 bases, with 9 bases spanning the gap.

The CDR3 sequence is CSARAPGARTTEAFF. The CDR3 nucleotides are TGCAGTGCTAGAGCCCCGGGGGCGAGGACCACTGAAGCTTTCTTT. The J gene is TRBJ1-1, the V gene TRBV20-1; D may be TRBD1 (6 bases). With 1 base removed from V and 4 bases from J, the gap between germline ends came to 16 bases. CDR1 is DFQATT and CDR2 is SNEGSKA in the germline V gene (reference sequence). This CDR3 has 15 amino acids.

The chain couples TRBV10-3 to TRBJ1-5, with 11 bases identical to TRBD1. The CDR3 contains 16 residues. CDR1 is ENHRY, CDR2 SYGVKD, per germline. The ends lost 5 bases at V and 4 bases at J; junction bases unmatched: 7. The CDR3, as DNA: TGTGCCATCAGTTCTGGGACAGGGGGAGGGAATCAGCCCCAGCATTTT. Translating gives CAISSGTGGGNQPQHF.

This clonotype came up a few times. The chain recombines TRBV9 with TRBJ2-2; D call uncertain. CDR1 and CDR2 from the germline V gene are SGDLS and YYNGEE. The CDR3 runs 13 residues. Trimming removed 4 bases at V and 8 bases at J, with 12 bases between. This chain's CDR3 is CASSQNQPGELFF. In DNA, the CDR3 is TGTGCCAGCAGCCAAAACCAGCCGGGGGAGCTGTTTTTT.

The gene calls are TRBV7-8 and TRBJ2-3, with 9 nucleotides matching TRBD2. Trimming removed 5 bases from V and 5 bases from J; junction bases left unmatched: 14. Germline values: CDR1 SGHVS, CDR2 FQNEAQ. CDR3 length: 17 residues. The DNA of the CDR3 is TGTGCCAGCAGCCCATCGCGGGCGGGGGGGCGTGTAGATACGCAGTATTTT. Its translation is CASSPSRAGGRVDTQYF.

Only a few counts were recorded for this clonotype. This rearrangement joins TRBV20-1 to TRBJ1-6; tentative D call: TRBD1 (6 bases). The germline gives CDR1 DFQATT, CDR2 SNEGSKA (reference sequence). The CDR3 sequence is 14 residues long. Trimming left V 3 bases short and J 5 bases short, with 11 bases between. CDR3: CSASRGPNNSPLHF. The CDR3 nucleotides are TGCAGTGCTAGCCGGGGGCCCAATAATTCACCCCTCCACTTT.

This clonotype showed up just a few times. The CDR3 DNA follows: TGTGCCAGCACCCGACAGAGCTCCTACGAGCAGTACTTC. The encoded protein is CASTRQSSYEQYF. V usage is TRBV2 and J usage is TRBJ2-7; a weak D match, TRBD1 (5 bases). Germline loops: CDR1 SNHLY, CDR2 FYNNEI. This CDR3 is built from 13 residues. The V gene lost 7 bases and the J gene lost 0 bases, with 10 bases spanning the gap.

V usage is TRBV3-1 and J usage is TRBJ1-1, with TRBD1 as a possible D gene (5 bases). V was shortened by 3 bases and J by 3 bases, with 17 bases between the two germline ends. CDR1 and CDR2 from the germline V gene are LGHDT and YNNKEL (reference sequence). There are 16 residues in the CDR3. CDR3 nucleotides: TGTGCCAGCAGCCAGATGGGGGGTTTATATCACACTGAAGCTTTCTTT. This sequence encodes CASSQMGGLYHTEAFF.

There are a few counts of this clonotype. This chain uses TRBV12-3 or TRBV12-4 with TRBJ2-3, with D hard to call. V was shortened by 5 bases and J by 10 bases, with 13 bases between the two germline ends. This CDR3 spans 12 amino acids. The CDR3, as DNA: TGTGCCAGCAGTCCCCAGCCGACCCCGCAGTATTTT. Its translation: CASSPQPTPQYF.

The gene calls are TRBV29-1 and TRBJ2-6, with 8 bases that match TRBD1. The junction had 7 bases not matched to a gene; V was cut back by 6 bases and J by 3 bases. The CDR3 is made up of 15 amino acids. Germline CDR1 reads SQVTM; CDR2 reads ANQGSEA. CDR3: CSVGQGFYGANVLTF. CDR3 bases: TGCAGCGTCGGACAGGGTTTCTATGGGGCCAACGTCCTGACTTTC.

The sample holds a few counts of this clonotype. The chain employs TRBV20-1 and TRBJ1-2; 9 bases agree with TRBD1. Germline lookup yields CDR1 DFQATT and CDR2 SNEGSKA (reference sequence). V was pared by 5 bases and J by 4 bases, with 8 bases of the junction left unmatched. The CDR3 has 14 residues. Here the CDR3 reads CSARWTGVPYGYTF. The CDR3, as DNA: TGCAGTGCTCGTTGGACAGGGGTTCCCTATGGCTACACCTTC.